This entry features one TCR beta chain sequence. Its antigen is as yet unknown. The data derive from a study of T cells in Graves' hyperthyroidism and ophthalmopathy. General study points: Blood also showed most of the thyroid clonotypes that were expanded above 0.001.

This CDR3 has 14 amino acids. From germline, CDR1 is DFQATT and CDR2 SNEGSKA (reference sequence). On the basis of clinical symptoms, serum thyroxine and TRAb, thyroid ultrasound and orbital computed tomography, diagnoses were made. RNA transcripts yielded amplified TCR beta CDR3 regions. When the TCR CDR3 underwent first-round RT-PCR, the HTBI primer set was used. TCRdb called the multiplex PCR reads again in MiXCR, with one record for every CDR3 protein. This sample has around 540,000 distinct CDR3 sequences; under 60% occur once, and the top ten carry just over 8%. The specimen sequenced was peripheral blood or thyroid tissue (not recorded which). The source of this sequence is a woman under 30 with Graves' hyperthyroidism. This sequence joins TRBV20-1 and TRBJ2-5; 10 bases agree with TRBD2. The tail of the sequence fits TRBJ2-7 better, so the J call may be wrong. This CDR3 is CSSWGSGRTYEQYF. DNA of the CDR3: TGCAGCTCATGGGGTAGCGGGAGGACCTACGAGCAGTACTTC.